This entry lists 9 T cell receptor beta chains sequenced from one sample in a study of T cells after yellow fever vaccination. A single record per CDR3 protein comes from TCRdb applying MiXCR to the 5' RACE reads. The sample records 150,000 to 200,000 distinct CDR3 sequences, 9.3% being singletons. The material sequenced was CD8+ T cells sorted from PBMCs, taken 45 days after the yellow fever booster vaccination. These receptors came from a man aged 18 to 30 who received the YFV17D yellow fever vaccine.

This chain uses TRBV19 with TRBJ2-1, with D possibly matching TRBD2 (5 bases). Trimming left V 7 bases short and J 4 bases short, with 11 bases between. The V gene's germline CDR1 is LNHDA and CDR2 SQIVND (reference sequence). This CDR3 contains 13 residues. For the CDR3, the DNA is TGTGCCAGTACTCTAGGCGGGTACAATGAGCAGTTCTTC. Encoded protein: CASTLGGYNEQFF.

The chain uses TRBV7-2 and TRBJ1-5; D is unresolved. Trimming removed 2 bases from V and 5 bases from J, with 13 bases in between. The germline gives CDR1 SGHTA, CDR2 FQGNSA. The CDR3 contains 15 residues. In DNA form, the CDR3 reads TGTGCCAGCAGCTTAACGGGCCGTAGTGATCAGCCCCAGCATTTT. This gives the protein CASSLTGRSDQPQHF.

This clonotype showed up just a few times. The CDR3 DNA is TGTGCCAGCAGTTCGGGGGGGGGGGTACAGACCCAGTACTTC. Protein product: CASSSGGGVQTQYF. The chain employs TRBV27 and TRBJ2-5; 8 bases are shared with TRBD2. J gave up 6 bases and V 4 bases, and 7 bases lay outside the gene matches. The CDR3 totals 14 residues. Germline CDR1 and CDR2: MNHEY and SMNVEV (reference sequence).

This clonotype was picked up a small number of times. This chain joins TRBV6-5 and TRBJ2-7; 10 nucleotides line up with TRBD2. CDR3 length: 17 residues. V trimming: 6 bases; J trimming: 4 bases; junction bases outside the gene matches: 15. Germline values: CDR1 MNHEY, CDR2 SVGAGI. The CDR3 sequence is CASSPRSGGVDGYEQYF. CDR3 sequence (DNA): TGTGCCAGCAGCCCCAGAAGCGGGGGGGTGGATGGGTACGAGCAGTACTTC.

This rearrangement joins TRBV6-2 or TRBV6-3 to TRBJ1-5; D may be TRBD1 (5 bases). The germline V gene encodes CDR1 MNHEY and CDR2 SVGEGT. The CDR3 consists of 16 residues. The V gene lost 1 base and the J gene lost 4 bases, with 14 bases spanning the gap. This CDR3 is CASSYYWFQGNQPQHF. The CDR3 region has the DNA TGTGCCAGCAGTTACTATTGGTTTCAGGGAAATCAGCCCCAGCATTTT.

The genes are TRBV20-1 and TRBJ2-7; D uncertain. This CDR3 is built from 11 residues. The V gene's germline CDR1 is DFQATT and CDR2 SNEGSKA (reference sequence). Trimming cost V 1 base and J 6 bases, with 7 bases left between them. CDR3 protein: CSARVGGEQYF. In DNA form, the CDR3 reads TGCAGTGCTAGAGTCGGTGGCGAGCAGTACTTC.

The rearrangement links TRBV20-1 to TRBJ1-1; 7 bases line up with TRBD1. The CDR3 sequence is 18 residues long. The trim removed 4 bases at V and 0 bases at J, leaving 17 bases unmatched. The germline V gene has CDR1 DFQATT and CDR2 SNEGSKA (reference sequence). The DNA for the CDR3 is TGCAGTGCTACCCGGACAGGTCTTTTAGCTTACATGAACACTGAAGCTTTCTTT. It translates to CSATRTGLLAYMNTEAFF.

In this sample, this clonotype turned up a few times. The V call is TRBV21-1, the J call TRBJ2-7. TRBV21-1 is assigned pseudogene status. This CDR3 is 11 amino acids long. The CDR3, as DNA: TGTACTATACACGGCCACTACGAGCAGTACGTC. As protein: CTIHGHYEQYV.

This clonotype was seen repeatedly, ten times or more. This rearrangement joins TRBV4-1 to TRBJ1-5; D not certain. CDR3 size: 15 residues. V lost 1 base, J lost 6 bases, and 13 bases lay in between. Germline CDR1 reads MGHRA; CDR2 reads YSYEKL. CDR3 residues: CASSQGVGRAQPQHF. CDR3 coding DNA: TGCGCCAGCAGCCAAGGCGTAGGGAGGGCTCAGCCCCAGCATTTT.